This TCR beta chain is from a study of Ad26.COV2.S vaccination and SARS-CoV-2 variants. Germline V lookup: CDR1 MNHEY, CDR2 SVGEGT. V was trimmed by 6 bases and J by 2 bases, leaving 17 bases between them. This CDR3 spans 15 amino acids. Treatment in this sample: some 19 received Ad26.COV2.S at low or high dose, single or two shots; five or six received placebo; per-sample allocation not given. Each sample was drawn 63 days after the first injection (of vaccine or placebo). The assay was immunoSEQ multiplex PCR, and TCRdb's table has in-frame clones only and misses some. The data contain approximately 350,000 clones, about 83% of them singletons.

This TCR derives from a person aged 18-65 years who received the Ad26.COV2.S COVID-19 vaccine or a placebo. J is TRBJ2-7 and V is TRBV6-2 or TRBV6-3, with D possibly being TRBD2 (6 bases). The sequenced sample was peripheral blood, obtained in a trial of Ad26.COV2.S vaccine versus placebo. The CDR3 is CASSSLGAGAYEQYF. DNA for the CDR3: TGTGCCAGCAGCTCCCTGGGAGCGGGCGCCTACGAGCAGTACTTC.